This T cell receptor beta chain emerged from a study of identical twins (dated by TCRdb to the mid-2010s). Notes on the research overall: To test whether fetal clonotypes persist, this study deep-sequenced TCR alpha and beta repertoires from monozygotic twins, from unrelated adults of various ages, and from cord blood. To rule out contamination, replicate twin experiments were performed at different times with different library preparation protocols.

Based on the germline V gene (reference sequence), the CDR1 and CDR2 sequences are DFQATT and SNEGSKA. A distance of 17 bases separates the germline ends of V and J, which lose 3 bases and 3 bases respectively. From the cysteine through the phenylalanine, the CDR3 covers 15 amino acids. Only CDR3 DNA is held: 45 bases, read in frame from base 1. Overall study results and their limits: Excess twin sharing in beta out-of-frame sequences was weaker because fewer shared sequences lowered the signal-to-noise ratio. Because the same donors could not be followed over many years, the conclusions relied on cross-sectional statistical analysis. Compared with coincidental sharing between unrelated individuals, out-of-frame TCR alpha sequences shared between twins had an excess of sequences with low generation probability. Invariant T cells such as MAIT and iNKT could partly confound zero-insertion analyses, although diverse VJ usage argued against such confounding for most clonotypes. In monozygotic twins, out-of-frame TCR alpha sharing was systematically underestimated by recombination models, although the models agreed with sharing between unrelated individuals. Abundant cord blood beta clonotypes had fewer insertions, young adult naive repertoires showed a similar but weaker trend, and memory repertoires showed no such trend.

This clonotype was observed many times. The target of this receptor is not known. One base away there is no much larger clone; base qualities are not given. Every donor in the study was a healthy Caucasian. Three pairs of female monozygotic twins, all aged 18 to 29 years, were included in the twin cohort. Miltenyi CD45RO+ enrichment and human naive T-cell isolation kits were used to isolate memory (CD45RO+) and naive T cells from PBMC. Library preparation used 5' RACE. The sequencer listed for this sample is Illumina HiSeq 2000. Template switching introduced a universal primer binding site; the final cDNA contained a unique molecular identifier, enabling accurate counting of TCR cDNA molecules. Specific primers in the conserved constant-segment region were used to synthesize first-strand cDNA for the TCR alpha and beta chains. Each cDNA library was double barcoded, with a SMART-Mk sample barcode plus Illumina barcodes, to control for contamination. TruSeq adapter sequences, together with Illumina sample barcodes, were added in two successive PCR steps. The TCR alpha and beta cDNA libraries were sequenced on the Illumina HiSeq platform using custom primers. Per the authors' processing: Unique molecular identifiers were extracted from raw reads with MiGEC, and CDR3 positions were determined with MiXCR. For each individual, recombination models were inferred using an EM algorithm with the repgenHMM and IGoR tools. Shared clonotype analysis was performed with the tcR package in R, normalizing sharing by the product of cloneset sizes. To study raw recombination without the effects of thymic and clonal selection, out-of-frame nonproductive sequences were analyzed. TCRdb trimmed public reads at Q25 via fastp, called clones via MiXCR and kept in-frame beta chains. CDR3 protein duplicates are merged, each entry listing the most common genes and DNA. The V and J calls shown here were made by TCRdb, not taken from the authors' results. The sample has about 260,000 distinct CDR3 sequences on record, 7% of them singletons. The top ten constitute 3.5% to 4% of the sample.

The sample was also linked to a second study, of yellow fever vaccine responses in identical twins. In that second paper, the authors write: The T cell response to vaccination in identical twins was reported by the authors to appear partly convergent and partly personalized. In the study, vaccine-responding T cell clones were precisely tracked in identical twins.

The sample taken for sequencing was memory (CD45RO+) T cells sorted from blood. Sample cell subset or site, as interpreted from the label and publication: CD45RO+ enriched T cells. This receptor was obtained from a woman younger than 30 in good health. This receptor chain uses TRBV20-1 and TRBJ1-1; the D region possibly corresponds to TRBD1 (6 bases align). The CDR3 region: CSARPEQGWDTEAFF. Here is the DNA: TGCAGTGCTAGGCCCGAACAGGGTTGGGACACTGAAGCTTTCTTT.